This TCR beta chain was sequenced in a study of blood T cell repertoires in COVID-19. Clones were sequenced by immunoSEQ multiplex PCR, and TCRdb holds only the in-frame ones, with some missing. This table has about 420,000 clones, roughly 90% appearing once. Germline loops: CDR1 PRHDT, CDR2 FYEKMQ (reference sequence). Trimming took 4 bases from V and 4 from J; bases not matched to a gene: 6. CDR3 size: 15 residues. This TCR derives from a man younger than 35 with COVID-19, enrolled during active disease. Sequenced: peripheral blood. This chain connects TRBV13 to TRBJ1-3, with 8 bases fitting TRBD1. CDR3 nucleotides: TGTGCCAGCAGCTCCACAGGGGGATCGGGAAACACCATATATTTT. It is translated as CASSSTGGSGNTIYF.